This TCR beta chain appears in the sequencing data of a study of blood T cell repertoires in COVID-19. This clone was seen more than once but under ten times. Method: immunoSEQ multiplex PCR; TCRdb's copy keeps in-frame clones and lacks some. The data hold around 140,000 clones, with 60% to 80% observed a single time. Two consecutive negative NP/OP PCR tests, clearance, or resolved symptoms defined Cohort 3 recovery. Trimming took 4 bases from V and 7 from J, leaving 14 bases between them. The CDR3 runs to 14 residues. Germline CDR1 is LGHDT and CDR2 is YNNKEL (reference sequence). The receptor was derived from a woman between 50 and 59 years old who had recovered from COVID-19. Sequenced material: PBMCs or T cells enriched from blood (not recorded which). The chain links TRBV3-1 (or the pseudogene TRBV3-2) to TRBJ1-5; weak D call: TRBD1 (6 bases). CDR3 protein: CASSPGGAGQPQHF. The CDR3, as DNA: TGTGCCAGCAGCCCCGGGGGGGCAGGACAGCCCCAGCATTTT.